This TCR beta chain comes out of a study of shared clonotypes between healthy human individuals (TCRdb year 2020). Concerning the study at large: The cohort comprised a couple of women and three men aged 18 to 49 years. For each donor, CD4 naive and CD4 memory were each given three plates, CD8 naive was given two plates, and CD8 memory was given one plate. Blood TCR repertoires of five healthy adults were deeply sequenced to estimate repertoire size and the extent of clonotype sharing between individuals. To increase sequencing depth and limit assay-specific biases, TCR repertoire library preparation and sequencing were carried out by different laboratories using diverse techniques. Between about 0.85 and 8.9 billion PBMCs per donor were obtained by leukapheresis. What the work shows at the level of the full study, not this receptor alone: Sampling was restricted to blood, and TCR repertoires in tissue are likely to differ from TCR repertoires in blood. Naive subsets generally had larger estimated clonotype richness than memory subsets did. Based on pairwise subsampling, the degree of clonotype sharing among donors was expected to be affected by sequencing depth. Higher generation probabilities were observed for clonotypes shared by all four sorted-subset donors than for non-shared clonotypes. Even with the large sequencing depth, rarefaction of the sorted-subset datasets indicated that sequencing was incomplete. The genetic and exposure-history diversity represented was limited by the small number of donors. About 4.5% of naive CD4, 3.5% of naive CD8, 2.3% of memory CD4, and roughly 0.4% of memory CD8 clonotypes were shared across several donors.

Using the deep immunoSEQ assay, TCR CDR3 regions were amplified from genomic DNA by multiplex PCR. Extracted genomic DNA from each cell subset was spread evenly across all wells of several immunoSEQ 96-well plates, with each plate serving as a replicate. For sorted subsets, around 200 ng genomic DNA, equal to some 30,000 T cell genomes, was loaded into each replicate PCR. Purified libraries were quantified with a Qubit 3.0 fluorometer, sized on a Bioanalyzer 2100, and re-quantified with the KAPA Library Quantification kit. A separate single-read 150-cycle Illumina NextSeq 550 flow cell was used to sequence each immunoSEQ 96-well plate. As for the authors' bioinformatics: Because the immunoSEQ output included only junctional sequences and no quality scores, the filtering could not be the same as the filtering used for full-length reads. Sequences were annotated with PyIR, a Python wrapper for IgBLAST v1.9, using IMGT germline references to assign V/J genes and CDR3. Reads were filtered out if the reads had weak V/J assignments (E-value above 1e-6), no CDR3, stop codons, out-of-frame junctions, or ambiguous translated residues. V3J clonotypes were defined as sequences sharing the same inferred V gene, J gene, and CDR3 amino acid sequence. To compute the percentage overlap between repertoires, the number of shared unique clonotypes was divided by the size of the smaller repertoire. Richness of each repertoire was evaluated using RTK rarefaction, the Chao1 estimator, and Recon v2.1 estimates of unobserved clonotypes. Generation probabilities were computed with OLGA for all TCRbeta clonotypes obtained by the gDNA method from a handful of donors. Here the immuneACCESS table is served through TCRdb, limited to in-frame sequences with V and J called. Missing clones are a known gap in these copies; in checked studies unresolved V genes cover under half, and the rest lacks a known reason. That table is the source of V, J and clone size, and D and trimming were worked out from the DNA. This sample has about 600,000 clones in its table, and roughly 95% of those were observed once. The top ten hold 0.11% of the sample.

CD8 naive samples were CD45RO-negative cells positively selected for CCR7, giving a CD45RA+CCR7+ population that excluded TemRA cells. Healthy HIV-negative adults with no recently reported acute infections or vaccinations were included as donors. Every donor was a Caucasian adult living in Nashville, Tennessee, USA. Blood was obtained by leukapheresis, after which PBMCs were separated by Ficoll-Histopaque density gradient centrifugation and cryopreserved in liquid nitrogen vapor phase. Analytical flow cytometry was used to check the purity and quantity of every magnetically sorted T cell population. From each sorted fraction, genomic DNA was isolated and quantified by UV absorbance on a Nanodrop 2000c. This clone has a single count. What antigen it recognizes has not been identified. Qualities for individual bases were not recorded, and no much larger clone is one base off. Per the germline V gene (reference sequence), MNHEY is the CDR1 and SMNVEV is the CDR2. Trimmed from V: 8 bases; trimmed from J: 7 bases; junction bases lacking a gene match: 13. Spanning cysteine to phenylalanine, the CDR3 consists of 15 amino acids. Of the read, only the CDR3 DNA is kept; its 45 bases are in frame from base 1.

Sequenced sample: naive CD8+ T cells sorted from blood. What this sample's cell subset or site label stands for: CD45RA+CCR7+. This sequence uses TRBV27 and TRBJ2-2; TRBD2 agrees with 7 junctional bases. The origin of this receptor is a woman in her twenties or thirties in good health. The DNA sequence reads TGTGCCAGCGATCCGCGGGGGATGAGGGGCGGGGAGCTGTTTTTT. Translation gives CASDPRGMRGGELFF.